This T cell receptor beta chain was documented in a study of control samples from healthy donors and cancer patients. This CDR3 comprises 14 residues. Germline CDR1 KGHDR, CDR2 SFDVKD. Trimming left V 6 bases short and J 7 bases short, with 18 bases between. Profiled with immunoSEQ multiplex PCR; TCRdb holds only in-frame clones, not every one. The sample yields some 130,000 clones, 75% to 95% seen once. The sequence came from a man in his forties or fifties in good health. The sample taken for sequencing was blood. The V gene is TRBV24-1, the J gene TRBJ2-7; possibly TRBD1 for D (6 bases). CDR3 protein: CATSPGTRTWEQYF. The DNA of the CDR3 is TGTGCCACCAGTCCCGGGACACGGACCTGGGAGCAGTACTTC.